Listed here are 30 T cell receptor beta chains from one sample, sequenced in a study of blood T cells in healthy people across ages. Through a sample-barcoded 5' primer and a J-beta primer mix, a second PCR was run for roughly 7 to 11 cycles. In TCRdb, the 5' RACE reads were re-called with MiXCR into one record per CDR3 protein. Found here are roughly 800,000 distinct CDR3 sequences, roughly 64% of them singletons; the top ten hold approximately 21%. The sequenced sample consisted of blood. The origin of the receptors is a man aged 25-40 years in good health.

This clonotype was seen ten or more times. The rearrangement joins TRBV28 to TRBJ2-1; no clear D. The ends were cut back, 3 bases at V and 12 bases at J, with 15 bases in the middle. The length of the CDR3 is 13 residues. The germline V gene encodes CDR1 MDHEN and CDR2 SYDVKM. The CDR3 coding sequence is TGTGCCAGCAGTTTCGGTGGCGTGAGAGTGCAGTTCTTC. This encodes CASSFGGVRVQFF.

The genes are TRBV20-1 and TRBJ2-1, with TRBD2 as a possible D gene (5 bases). Germline V CDR1 and CDR2: DFQATT, SNEGSKA (reference sequence). CDR3 length equals 15 residues. V lost 0 bases and J lost 3, with 12 bases in between. CDR3 protein: CSARDRRDSYNEQFF. The CDR3 bases are TGCAGTGCTAGAGATCGTCGGGATAGCTACAATGAGCAGTTCTTC.

On this clonotype itself: The junction shows a germline mismatch at one end, possibly a read error. The chain employs TRBV5-1 and TRBJ2-2, with 12 nucleotides matching TRBD2. Germline CDR1 reads SGHRS; CDR2 reads YFSETQ. The CDR3 length is 16 residues. The CDR3 is CASSSGLAGPHGELFF. In DNA, the CDR3 is TGCGCCAGCAGTTCTGGACTAGCGGGACCACACGGGGAGTTGTTTTTT.

The chain is built from TRBV11-2 and TRBJ2-1; TRBD2 aligns across 7 bases. Looked up from germline, CDR1 is SGHAT and CDR2 is FQNNGV. V gave up 4 bases and J gave up 4 bases; unmatched junction bases: 13. The CDR3 is 17 amino acids. The CDR3 spells CASSSRPGLAEYNEQFF. The CDR3 DNA is TGTGCCAGCAGCTCTCGCCCAGGGCTAGCGGAATACAATGAGCAGTTCTTC.

J is TRBJ2-5 and V is TRBV6-2 or TRBV6-3; 7 bases agree with TRBD2. Germline CDR1 and CDR2: MNHEY and SVGEGT. The CDR3 is made up of 16 amino acids. After removal of 3 bases from V and 5 bases from J, the junction contained 12 bases not matched to a gene. The CDR3 DNA reads TGTGCCAGCAGTTATCACTCGAGGGGTAGCGGGGAGACCCAGTACTTC. Amino acids: CASSYHSRGSGETQYF.

J is TRBJ2-1 and V is TRBV9; D possibly corresponds to TRBD1 (6 bases). Germline V gene data show CDR1 as SGDLS and CDR2 as YYNGEE. Trimming took off 3 bases at V and 10 bases at J, with 14 bases between the two ends. The CDR3 runs 13 residues. CDR3 bases: TGTGCCAGCAGCGCCCACAGGGTCGGCGAGCAGTTCTTC. Protein sequence: CASSAHRVGEQFF. The full variable domain, with the rest looked up from reference TRBV9 and TRBJ2-1, is DSGVTQTPKHLITATGQRVTLRCSPRSGDLSVYWYQQSLDQGLQFLIQYYNGEERAKGNILERFSAQQFPDLHSELNLSSLELGDSALYFCASSAHRVGEQFFGPGTRLTVL.

The rearrangement links TRBV20-1 to TRBJ2-1, with D perhaps matching TRBD1 (5 bases). V dropped 1 base and J dropped 10 bases, with 14 bases sitting between them. This CDR3 spans 13 amino acids. Germline V gene lookup returns CDR1 DFQATT and CDR2 SNEGSKA (reference sequence). CDR3 region: CSARGQISYEQFF. For the CDR3, the DNA is TGCAGTGCTAGAGGACAGATCTCCTACGAGCAGTTCTTC.

This clonotype has just a few counts. The rearrangement links TRBV11-2 to TRBJ2-7; 9 bases line up with TRBD1. V lost 2 bases and J lost 3; bases outside the gene matches: 23. The CDR3 runs to 21 residues. Germline CDR1 reads SGHAT; CDR2 reads FQNNGV. The chain's CDR3 is CASSLRVFGGTGSKKGYEQYF. CDR3 DNA: TGTGCCAGCAGCTTAAGGGTCTTCGGCGGGACAGGGAGCAAAAAGGGCTACGAGCAGTACTTC. The whole variable domain, filled in from reference TRBV11-2 and TRBJ2-7, reads EAGVAQSPRYKIIEKRQSVAFWCNPISGHATLYWYQQILGQGPKLLIQFQNNGVVDDSQLPKDRFSAERLKGVDSTLKIQPAKLEDSAVYLCASSLRVFGGTGSKKGYEQYFGPGTRLTVT.

This clonotype was seen a single time. V is TRBV2 and J is TRBJ2-3; D is unclear. V was trimmed by 5 bases and J by 5 bases, leaving 14 bases between them. CDR1 and CDR2 from the germline V gene are SNHLY and FYNNEI. The CDR3 length is 14 residues. CDR3 in amino acids: CASSRKASLDTQYF. CDR3 coding DNA: TGTGCCAGCAGTCGTAAGGCGTCTTTAGATACGCAGTATTTT.

V gene TRBV7-9 combines with J gene TRBJ1-4, with TRBD1 matching 9 bases. The CDR3 sequence is 14 residues long. Germline V gene sequence: CDR1 SEHNR, CDR2 FQNEAQ (reference sequence). With V trimmed by 3 bases and J by 8 bases, 4 bases remained unmatched. The CDR3 DNA reads as TGTGCCAGCAGCTTCGGGACAGGGACGGAAAAACTGTTTTTT. Protein sequence: CASSFGTGTEKLFF.

This clonotype appeared a few times. The chain links TRBV5-1 to TRBJ1-2; a weak D match, TRBD1 (5 bases). V shed 2 bases and J shed 4 bases, with 15 bases lying between them. The CDR3 contains 15 residues. Germline-derived CDR1 and CDR2 are SGHRS and YFSETQ. This chain's CDR3 is CASSFLPGLTYGYTF. CDR3 in DNA: TGCGCCAGCAGCTTCCTACCGGGACTCACCTATGGCTACACCTTC.

This chain connects TRBV20-1 to TRBJ1-5; a possible D gene is TRBD1 (6 bases). This CDR3 comprises 17 residues. V lost 2 bases to trimming and J lost 5 bases, with 22 bases between them. Germline V gene lookup returns CDR1 DFQATT and CDR2 SNEGSKA (reference sequence). In DNA form, the CDR3 reads TGCAGTGCTAGAAGGGAGAGGGTAGGGGGGAAACATCAGCCCCAGCATTTT. Its protein is CSARRERVGGKHQPQHF.

The chain uses TRBV25-1 and TRBJ2-1, with 14 nucleotides matching TRBD2. The CDR3 runs 16 residues. J lost 10 bases, V lost 3 bases, and 8 bases had no gene match. CDR1 is MGHDK, CDR2 SYGVNS, per germline. The CDR3 loop reads CASSDATSGRGWEQFF. The CDR3 bases are TGTGCCAGCAGTGATGCGACTAGCGGGAGGGGGTGGGAGCAGTTCTTC.

This clonotype came up a few times. V usage is TRBV29-1 and J usage is TRBJ2-7, with D perhaps matching TRBD2 (5 bases). Looked up from germline, CDR1 is SQVTM and CDR2 is ANQGSEA. Trimming took off 6 bases at V and 0 bases at J, with 12 bases between the two ends. The CDR3 spans 13 residues. The CDR3 spells CSVLTGSSYEQYF. CDR3 nucleotides: TGCAGCGTACTAACTGGGAGCTCCTACGAGCAGTACTTC.

For the CDR3, the DNA is TGTGCCAGCAGTTCTGGTGTGCGGCGCAACTTTAATGAAAAACTGTTTTTT. Translation gives CASSSGVRRNFNEKLFF. This chain joins TRBV28 and TRBJ1-4; D remains unclear. With 4 bases removed from V and 4 bases from J, the gap between germline ends came to 19 bases. The CDR3 extends over 17 amino acids. Per the germline V gene, CDR1 is MDHEN and CDR2 is SYDVKM.

The V call is TRBV28, the J call TRBJ2-5, with 7 bases fitting TRBD2. The J segment lost 11 bases and the V segment lost 2 bases, leaving 14 bases of the junction unmatched. CDR3 length equals 15 residues. The germline V gene encodes CDR1 MDHEN and CDR2 SYDVKM. The CDR3 sequence: CASSLGGRGYNEQYF. The DNA for the CDR3 is TGTGCCAGCAGTTTAGGCGGGAGAGGGTACAATGAGCAGTACTTC.

The V call is TRBV7-2, the J call TRBJ2-5; a possible D gene is TRBD2 (5 bases). V gave up 2 bases and J gave up 4 bases, with 14 bases separating them. Germline lookup yields CDR1 SGHTA and CDR2 FQGNSA. This CDR3 has 15 amino acids. CDR3 residues: CASSLTREGRETQYF. The CDR3 nucleotides read TGTGCCAGCAGCTTAACACGGGAAGGGAGAGAGACCCAGTACTTC. Looking up the rest from reference TRBV7-2 and TRBJ2-5 gives the full variable domain: GAGVSQSPSNKVTEKGKDVELRCDPISGHTALYWYRQSLGQGLEFLIYFQGNSAPDKSGLPSDRFSAERTGGSVSTLTIQRTQQEDSAVYLCASSLTREGRETQYFGPGTRLLVL.

J is TRBJ1-2 and V is TRBV25-1, with 7 positions matching TRBD1. The V gene end was trimmed by 0 bases and the J gene end by 5 bases; junction bases not matched to a gene: 6. Germline CDR1 and CDR2: MGHDK and SYGVNS. The CDR3 has 15 amino acids. The CDR3 sequence is CASSEYPGTAYGYTF. DNA of the CDR3: TGTGCCAGCAGTGAATATCCCGGGACAGCTTATGGCTACACCTTC.

V gene TRBV28 combines with J gene TRBJ2-7; 7 bases align to TRBD1. Per germline, CDR1 MDHEN and CDR2 SYDVKM. The CDR3 loop spans 17 amino acids. Trimming cost V 3 bases and J 2 bases; bases outside gene matches: 13. For the CDR3, the DNA is TGTGCCAGCAGTTTCTCGGGAAACAGGGGAGTCCCCTACGAGCAGTACTTC. Translation: CASSFSGNRGVPYEQYF.

This chain joins TRBV19 and TRBJ2-7; TRBD1 might be the D (5 bases). The germline V gene encodes CDR1 LNHDA and CDR2 SQIVND (reference sequence). Trimming took off 6 bases at V and 0 bases at J, with 12 bases between the two ends. The CDR3 is 14 residues long. CDR3 region: CASRPVDSSYEQYF. CDR3 nucleotide sequence: TGTGCCAGTAGACCTGTCGACAGCTCCTACGAGCAGTACTTC.

The CDR3 spells CASSRVGYNEQFF. The CDR3 DNA follows: TGTGCCAGCAGCCGAGTGGGCTACAATGAGCAGTTCTTC. The J gene is TRBJ2-1, the V gene TRBV14, with D hard to call. V lost 4 bases, J lost 3 bases, and 7 bases lay in between. CDR1 and CDR2 from the germline V gene are SGHDN and FVKESK. The CDR3 has 13 amino acids.

This clonotype was recorded a few times. The chain carries TRBV27 and TRBJ2-4; 8 positions match TRBD1. The CDR3 is 15 amino acids. The germline V gene has CDR1 MNHEY and CDR2 SMNVEV (reference sequence). V gave up 8 bases and J gave up 1 base; unmatched junction bases: 7. The CDR3 DNA reads TGTGCCAGCTCTTCAGGGGGCGCGGCCAAAAACATTCAGTACTTC. Protein product: CASSSGGAAKNIQYF.

The genes are TRBV5-1 and TRBJ2-2; TRBD2 agrees at 7 bases. Germline CDR1 SGHRS, CDR2 YFSETQ. The CDR3 contains 15 residues. V was pared by 3 bases and J by 2 bases, with 4 bases of the junction left unmatched. CDR3 loop: CASSSGLGNTGELFF. Written as DNA, the CDR3 is TGCGCCAGCAGCTCAGGACTAGGAAACACCGGGGAGCTGTTTTTT.

The V and J genes are TRBV12-3 or TRBV12-4 and TRBJ2-1; no clear D. CDR3 length: 14 residues. Trimming stripped 5 bases from V and 7 bases from J, with 15 bases between. The CDR3 nucleotides are TGTGCCAGCAGTCGGGCCGCCGGCCTAAATGAGCAGTTCTTC. It yields the protein CASSRAAGLNEQFF.

The chain links TRBV20-1 to TRBJ2-1; 12 bases agree with TRBD2. The trim removed 3 bases at V and 12 bases at J, leaving 12 bases unmatched. CDR1 DFQATT and CDR2 SNEGSKA come from the germline V gene (reference sequence). The CDR3 sequence is 15 residues long. The CDR3 bases are TGCAGTGCTAGGCTAGCGGGAGGGTCGGCCCGGGGGCAGTTCTTC. As protein: CSARLAGGSARGQFF.

This clonotype was found a few times. The V call is TRBV27, the J call TRBJ2-7; D not certain. The V gene's germline CDR1 is MNHEY and CDR2 SMNVEV (reference sequence). The CDR3 totals 13 residues. Deletions cut 5 bases from V and 5 bases from J, with 13 bases between. The CDR3, as DNA: TGTGCCAGCAGTCGCTCCAGGCTTAACGAGCAGTACTTC. Residues: CASSRSRLNEQYF.

This clonotype was counted a few times. The chain carries TRBV6-5 and TRBJ2-7; TRBD1 matches 7 bases. V lost 6 bases, J lost 7 bases, and 9 bases stayed unmatched. The CDR3 is made up of 13 amino acids. Germline V gives CDR1 MNHEY, CDR2 SVGAGI. Written as DNA, the CDR3 is TGTGCCAGCAGCACCACAGGGGCCAAGGAGCAGTACTTC. As protein: CASSTTGAKEQYF.

The chain carries TRBV28 and TRBJ2-3; the D is unclear. V dropped 10 bases and J dropped 6 bases, with 11 bases sitting between them. From germline, CDR1 is MDHEN and CDR2 SYDVKM. The CDR3 spans 11 residues. The CDR3 nucleotides read TGTGCCACCTTTAGAAGGGATACGCAGTATTTT. Translating gives CATFRRDTQYF.

This clonotype is a singleton in its sample. The J gene is TRBJ2-7, the V gene TRBV19, with 7 bases identical to TRBD2. The V and J ends lost 6 bases and 0 bases, in that order; junction bases with no gene match: 5. The CDR3 runs 14 residues. Germline assignment: CDR1 LNHDA and CDR2 SQIVND (reference sequence). CDR3 sequence: CASRSAGRSYEQYF. For the CDR3, the DNA is TGTGCCAGTAGGTCAGCGGGACGCTCCTACGAGCAGTACTTC.

The V and J genes are TRBV5-8 and TRBJ2-3; unclear D gene. Germline lookup yields CDR1 SGHTS and CDR2 YDEGEE. V was shortened by 4 bases and J by 3 bases, with 15 bases between the two germline ends. The CDR3 is made up of 15 amino acids. CDR3 coding DNA: TGTGCCAGCAGCCGGGCCGTAGGTGGAACAGATACGCAGTATTTT. Translation: CASSRAVGGTDTQYF.